This entry features one TCR beta chain sequence. The data belong to a study of blood T cell repertoires in COVID-19. Study-level background: Acute and convalescent COVID-19 specimens originated in the United States, Italy and Spain. T cells, B-cell-depleted T cells, or PBMCs supplied cDNA or gDNA.

Authors' methods: Quantification of nucleated cells was approximated via reference gene primer amplification. Here immunoSEQ multiplex PCR was the method, and the copy in TCRdb shows in-frame clones only, minus some. The V and J calls and the clone size are those of that table, but D and trimming were determined from the DNA. The sample consists of about 130,000 clones, about four fifths of them appearing once. This TCR was sampled from a woman in her forties or fifties with acute or convalescent COVID-19. What was sequenced was peripheral blood.

The CDR3 reads CASGLVLSGVPNTEAFF. The CDR3 DNA is TGTGCTAGTGGTTTGGTACTGAGCGGGGTGCCGAACACTGAAGCTTTCTTT. The rearrangement joins TRBV12-5 to TRBJ1-1; no reliable D call. V dropped 0 bases and J dropped 1 base, with 15 bases sitting between them. The germline V gene has CDR1 LGHNT and CDR2 FRNRAP. The CDR3 consists of 17 residues.